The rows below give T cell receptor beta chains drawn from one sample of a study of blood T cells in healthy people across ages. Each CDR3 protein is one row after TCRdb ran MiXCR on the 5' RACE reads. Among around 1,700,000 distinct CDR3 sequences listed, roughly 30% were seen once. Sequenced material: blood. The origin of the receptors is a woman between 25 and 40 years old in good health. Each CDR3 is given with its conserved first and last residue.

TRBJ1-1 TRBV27 CASSTQGVNTEAFF
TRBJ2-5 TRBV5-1 CASNLARGGRETQYF
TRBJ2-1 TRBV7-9 CASSLVSLAANNEQFF
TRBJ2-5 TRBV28 CASYIRGGIRETQYF
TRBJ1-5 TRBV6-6 CASSYSNTASNQPQHF
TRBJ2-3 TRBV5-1 CASSSWNTDTQYF
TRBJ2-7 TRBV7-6 CASSLEATSTYEQYF
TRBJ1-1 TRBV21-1 CASIWRGQSGTEAFF
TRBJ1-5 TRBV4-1 CASSQEGNAGAGFPQHF
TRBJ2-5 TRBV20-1 CSAIKRGRAETQYF
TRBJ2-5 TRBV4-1 CASSQGVWEAGAQETQYF
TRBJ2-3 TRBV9 CASGVADTDTQYF
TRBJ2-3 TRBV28 CASSPPLGGGSTDTQYF
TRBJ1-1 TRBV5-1 CASSQAGHEAFF
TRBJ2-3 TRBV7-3 CASSPWTSGAGDTQYF
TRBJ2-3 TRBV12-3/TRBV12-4 CASSLRGVIDTQYF
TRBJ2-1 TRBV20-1 CSARAGGHDEQFF
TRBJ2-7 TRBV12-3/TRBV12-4 CASSSSASSYEQYF
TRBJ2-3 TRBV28 CASKPGLARGSTDTQYF
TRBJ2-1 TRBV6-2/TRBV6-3 CASSSLVLSYNEQFF
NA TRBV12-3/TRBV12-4 CASRGTGRSEQYF
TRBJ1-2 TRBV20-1 CSAREQGAGGYTF
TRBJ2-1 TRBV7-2 CASSLAAGYRISSYNEQFF
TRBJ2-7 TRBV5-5 CASSPPRTVPEQYF
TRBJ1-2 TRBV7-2 CASSPGRGGGYGYTF
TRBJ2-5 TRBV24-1 CATPVGLAKETQYF
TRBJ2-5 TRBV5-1 CASSLGGSGGEQYF
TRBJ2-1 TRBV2 CASRPSGYNEQFF
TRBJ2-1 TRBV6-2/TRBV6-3 CASSPQDFGGNEQFF
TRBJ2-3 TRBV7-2 CASSLRLSGTDTQYF
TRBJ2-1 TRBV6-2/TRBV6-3 CATNLFLLAGGLTNEQFF
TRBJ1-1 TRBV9 CASSNPKTGSEAFF
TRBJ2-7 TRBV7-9 CASRAGREQYF
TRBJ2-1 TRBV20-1 CSASHRASGNEQFF
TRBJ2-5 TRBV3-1 CASSPRTRQETQYF
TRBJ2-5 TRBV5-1 CASSSGEGGSEQYF
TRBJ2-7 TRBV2 CASAGVRNEQYF
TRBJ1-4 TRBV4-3 CASSQDQRGPRLFF
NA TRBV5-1 CASSLELAGGYEQYF
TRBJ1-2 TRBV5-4 CASSPGTGETYGYTF
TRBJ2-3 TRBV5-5 CASSLIGLDETQYF
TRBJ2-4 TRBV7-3 CASSLTTVAREQYF
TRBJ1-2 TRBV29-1 CSVGSAALYGYTF
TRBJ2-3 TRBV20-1 CSARRPRDRVTDTQYF
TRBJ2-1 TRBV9 CASSASTGGYNEQFF
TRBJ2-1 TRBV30 CAWRGDIEQFF
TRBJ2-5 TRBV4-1 CASSRGPAGGSETQYF
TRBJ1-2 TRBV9 CASSVSGSGYTF
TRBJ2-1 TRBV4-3 CASSQTGTDFNNEQFF
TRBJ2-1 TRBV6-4 CASSDKETGASGEQFF
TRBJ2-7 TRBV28 CASTPGLSYEQYF
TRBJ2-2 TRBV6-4 CASSDEGTTGELFF
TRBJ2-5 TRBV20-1 CSAGLGGDGETQYF
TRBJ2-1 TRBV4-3 CASSQERPGDYNEQFF
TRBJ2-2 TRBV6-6 CASSYSGGNTGELFF
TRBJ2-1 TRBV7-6 CASSLGNRLGNEQFF
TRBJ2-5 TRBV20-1 CSARPGTYQETQYF
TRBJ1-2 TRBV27 CASSPRGGTGENGYTF
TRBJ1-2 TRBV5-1 CASSLDGPPDGGYTF
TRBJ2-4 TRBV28 CASTLGRGSGAKNIQYF